This T cell receptor beta chain was documented in a study of cytomegalovirus exposure and HLA in healthy donors. Germline lookup yields CDR1 SGHAT and CDR2 FQNNGV. The ends lost 1 base at V and 2 bases at J; junction bases unmatched: 8. The CDR3 length is 17 residues. When sampled, the donors appeared nominally healthy, though they likely had unrecorded immune exposures. PCR was performed using 60 Vbeta and 13 Jbeta primers. Clones were sequenced by immunoSEQ multiplex PCR, and TCRdb holds only the in-frame ones, with some missing. This sample carries tens of thousands of clones, with 9.5% to 15% going to the ten biggest clones.

The origin of this receptor is a man aged 18 to 30 in good health and CMV-seropositive. The genes are TRBV11-2 and TRBJ2-5; 9 bases are shared with TRBD1. The sample consisted of PBMCs. CDR3 in DNA: TGTGCCAGCAGCTTAGGAAACAGGGGGCCCTCACAAGAGACCCAGTACTTC. Amino acid sequence: CASSLGNRGPSQETQYF. The full variable domain, its missing parts supplied by reference TRBV11-2 and TRBJ2-5, is EAGVAQSPRYKIIEKRQSVAFWCNPISGHATLYWYQQILGQGPKLLIQFQNNGVVDDSQLPKDRFSAERLKGVDSTLKIQPAKLEDSAVYLCASSLGNRGPSQETQYFGPGTRLLVL.